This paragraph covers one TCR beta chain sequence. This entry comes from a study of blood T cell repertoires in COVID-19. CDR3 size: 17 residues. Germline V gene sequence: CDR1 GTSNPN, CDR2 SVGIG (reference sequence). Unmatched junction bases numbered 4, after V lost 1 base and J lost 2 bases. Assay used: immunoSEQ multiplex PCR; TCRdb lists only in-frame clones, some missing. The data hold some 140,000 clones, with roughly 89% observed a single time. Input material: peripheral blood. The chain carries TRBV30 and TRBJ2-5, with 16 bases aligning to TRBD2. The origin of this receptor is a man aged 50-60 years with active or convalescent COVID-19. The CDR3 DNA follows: TGTGCCTGGAGTGCGGGACTAGCGGGGGGGTATCAAGAGACCCAGTACTTC. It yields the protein CAWSAGLAGGYQETQYF.